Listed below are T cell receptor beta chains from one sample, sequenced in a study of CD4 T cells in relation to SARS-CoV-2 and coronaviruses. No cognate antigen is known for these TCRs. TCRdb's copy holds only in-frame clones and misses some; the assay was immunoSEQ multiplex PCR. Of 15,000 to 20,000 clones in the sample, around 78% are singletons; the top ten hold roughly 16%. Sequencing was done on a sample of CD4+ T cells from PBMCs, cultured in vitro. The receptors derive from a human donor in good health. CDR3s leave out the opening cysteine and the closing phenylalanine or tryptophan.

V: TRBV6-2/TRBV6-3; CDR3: ASSYPGETQY
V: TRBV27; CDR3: ASSGGPLGANVLT
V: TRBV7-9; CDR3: ASSRDRGRNSPLH
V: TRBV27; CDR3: ASSLGSGGQTNYGYT
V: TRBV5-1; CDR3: ASSLAGQGYYEQY
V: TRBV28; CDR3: ASSAPGQSSDTQY
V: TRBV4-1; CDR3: ASSPQGEANYGYT
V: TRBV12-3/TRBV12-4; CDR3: ASSKGTYGYT
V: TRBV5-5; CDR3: ASSLGLAHLWEQY
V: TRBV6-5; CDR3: ASSYSPLVTYNEQF
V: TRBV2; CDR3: ASSEMVSTHYEQY
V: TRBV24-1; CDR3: ATSSRLGRGYNEQF
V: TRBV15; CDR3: ATSRSRDPMDTQY
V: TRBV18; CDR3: ASSPRDGMNTEAF
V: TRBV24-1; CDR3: ATSDPWRGGAAGELF
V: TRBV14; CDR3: ASSPTAGLTNTGELF
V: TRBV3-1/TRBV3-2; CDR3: ASSPWGAEGNQPQH
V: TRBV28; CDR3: ASSPPGTGMFIEAF
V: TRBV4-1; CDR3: ASSGEGFGYT
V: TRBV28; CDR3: ASSPQGPGDNSPLH
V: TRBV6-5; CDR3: ASSRGRGSNQPQH
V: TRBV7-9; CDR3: ASSSGDRGRIETQY
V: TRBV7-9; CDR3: ASSLSTGEYYGYT
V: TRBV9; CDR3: ASSPAWLAGMEQF
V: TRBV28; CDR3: ASRTGTYTGELF
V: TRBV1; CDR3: TSSHRVHEQF
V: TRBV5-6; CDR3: ASRYRDTGELF
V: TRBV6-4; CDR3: ASKGLAGSTGELF
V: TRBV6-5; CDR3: ASSSTGGRGYGYT
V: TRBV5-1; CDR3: ASSGKDRGTYNEQF
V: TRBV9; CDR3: ASSPGGGQHTDTQY
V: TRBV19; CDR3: ASSIVNRAQETQY
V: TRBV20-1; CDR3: SASTGVYEQY
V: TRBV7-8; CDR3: ASSPNTGGGYT
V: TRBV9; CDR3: ASSVSLAGGTGELF
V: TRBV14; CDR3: ASSPLKTRSPLNTEAF
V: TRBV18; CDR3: ASSGGEMNTEAF
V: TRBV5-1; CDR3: ASSLRGAPGNTIY
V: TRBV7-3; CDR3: ASSAGTTSGTQY
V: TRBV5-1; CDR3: ASSLEGTGNGYT
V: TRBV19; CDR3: ASSIGSLNTEAF
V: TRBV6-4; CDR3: ASSDGTSGTDTQY
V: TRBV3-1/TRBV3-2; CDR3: ASSPQGAYGYT
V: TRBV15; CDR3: ATSRAAGEAYEQY
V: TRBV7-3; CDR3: ASSPGLAGVNTGELF
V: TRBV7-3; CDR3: ASSLRAGGPYEQY
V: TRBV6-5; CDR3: ASSHSGPRGNQPQH
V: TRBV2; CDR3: ASSDVNEQY
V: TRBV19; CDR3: ASSVEGGYGYT
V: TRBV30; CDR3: AWSVTGLESTQY
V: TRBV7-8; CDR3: ASSYHTGELF
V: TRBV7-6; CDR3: ASSLADRSGNTGELF